A single sample gave rise to the 23 T cell receptor beta chains below, sequenced in a study of blood T cell repertoires in COVID-19. Libraries were prepared by immunoSEQ multiplex PCR; TCRdb keeps only in-frame clonotypes and omits some of them. The sample contains just over 90,000 clones, almost 80% of which appear only once. Sequencing was performed on peripheral blood. All receptors come from a human donor in a cohort sampled during active COVID-19.

The V gene is TRBV28, the J gene TRBJ1-1, with TRBD1 matching over 9 bases. This CDR3 is 13 amino acids long. Germline loops: CDR1 MDHEN, CDR2 SYDVKM. V gave up 8 bases and J gave up 4 bases; unmatched junction bases: 5. The CDR3 DNA is TGTGCCAGCGGACGGGACAGGGTCACTGAAGCTTTCTTT. It specifies CASGRDRVTEAFF.

The chain uses TRBV28 and TRBJ1-2, with TRBD1 identical over 8 bases. J was trimmed by 4 bases and V by 8 bases; bases with no gene match: 12. Germline CDR1 reads MDHEN; CDR2 reads SYDVKM. The CDR3 spans 15 residues. CDR3 amino acids: CASVLSPRGLYGYTF. Written as DNA, the CDR3 is TGTGCCAGCGTCCTGTCCCCCAGGGGGCTCTATGGCTACACCTTC.

This clone was observed a single time. The chain joins TRBV19 to TRBJ2-7; D may be TRBD1 (6 bases). The V gene's germline CDR1 is LNHDA and CDR2 SQIVND (reference sequence). CDR3 size: 14 residues. Trimming stripped 3 bases from V and 6 bases from J, with 15 bases between. CDR3 coding DNA: TGTGCCAGTAGTATGGACAGACGGATTGTCGAGCAGTACTTC. It codes for CASSMDRRIVEQYF.

This chain joins TRBV7-2 and TRBJ1-5, with D possibly TRBD1 on 5 matching bases. The germline V gene has CDR1 SGHTA and CDR2 FQGNSA. The CDR3 covers 13 residues. Trimming took off 4 bases at V and 5 bases at J, with 9 bases between the two ends. This CDR3 reads CASSSQGYQPQHF. In DNA form, the CDR3 reads TGTGCCAGCAGCTCTCAGGGATATCAGCCCCAGCATTTT.

The chain links TRBV4-2 to TRBJ1-4; TRBD1 matches 8 bases. Germline-derived CDR1 and CDR2 are LGHNA and YNFKEQ. The CDR3 has 15 amino acids. The ends lost 0 bases at V and 7 bases at J; junction bases unmatched: 4. The CDR3 nucleotides are TGTGCCAGCAGCCAAGAACGTACAGGGGGTGAAAAACTGTTTTTT. This gives the protein CASSQERTGGEKLFF.

The chain employs TRBV11-1 and TRBJ1-3; D might be TRBD1 (5 bases). Per germline, CDR1 SGHAT and CDR2 FQDESV (reference sequence). V lost 3 bases and J lost 0, with 6 bases in between. CDR3 length equals 14 residues. CDR3 amino acids: CASSLTDSGNTIYF. CDR3 nucleotides: TGTGCCAGCAGCTTGACAGACTCTGGAAACACCATATATTTT.

The chain joins TRBV28 to TRBJ1-2; D ambiguous. Per the germline V gene, CDR1 is MDHEN and CDR2 is SYDVKM. This CDR3 is 13 amino acids long. V lost 6 bases to trimming and J lost 5 bases, with 13 bases between them. The CDR3 DNA follows: TGTGCCAGCAGCGTGTCGACTGTTTATGGCTACACCTTC. Its translation is CASSVSTVYGYTF.

This chain links TRBV7-8 with TRBJ1-1, with D uncertain. V lost 2 bases and J lost 5, with 9 bases in between. Germline V gives CDR1 SGHVS, CDR2 FQNEAQ. The CDR3 spans 13 residues. CDR3 region: CASSLSLGTEAFF. Here the CDR3 DNA reads TGTGCCAGCAGCTTATCCCTAGGAACTGAAGCTTTCTTT.

The rearrangement links TRBV18 to TRBJ2-7, with 8 bases aligning to TRBD1. The CDR3 length is 13 residues. The ends lost 3 bases at V and 5 bases at J; junction bases unmatched: 3. The germline V gene has CDR1 KGHSH and CDR2 LQKENI. The CDR3 is CASSPTGVDEQYF. The DNA for the CDR3 is TGTGCCAGCTCACCGACAGGGGTAGACGAGCAGTACTTC. Based on the CDR3 plus reference TRBV18 and TRBJ2-7, the full variable domain is NAGVMQNPRHLVRRRGQEARLRCSPMKGHSHVYWYRQLPEEGLKFMVYLQKENIIDESGMPKERFSAEFPKEGPSILRIQQVVRGDSAAYFCASSPTGVDEQYFGPGTRLTVT.

The chain employs TRBV19 and TRBJ2-1; 10 positions agree with TRBD2. Germline V gene lookup returns CDR1 LNHDA and CDR2 SQIVND (reference sequence). CDR3 length: 14 amino acids. The ends lost 8 bases at V and 7 bases at J; junction bases unmatched: 8. In nucleotides, the CDR3 is TGTGCCAGTTCGACTAGCGGGTGGGAGAATGAGCAGTTCTTC. Its translation: CASSTSGWENEQFF.

The J gene is TRBJ1-1, the V gene TRBV6-1; D remains unclear. The V gene lost 3 bases and the J gene lost 4 bases, with 12 bases spanning the gap. The CDR3 runs 14 residues. From germline, CDR1 is MNHNS and CDR2 SASEGT. CDR3 DNA sequence: TGTGCCAGCAGTGATTGGCGGGCGCGCACTGAAGCTTTCTTT. Translated: CASSDWRARTEAFF.

This chain connects TRBV24-1 to TRBJ2-5, with 8 bases matching TRBD2. V lost 5 bases and J lost 1; bases outside the gene matches: 2. Germline loops: CDR1 KGHDR, CDR2 SFDVKD. This CDR3 has 14 amino acids. The DNA for the CDR3 is TGTGCCACCAGTGCGGGGGGGATCCAAGAGACCCAGTACTTC. As protein: CATSAGGIQETQYF.

As regards this clone: At one of its ends the junction is not consistent with the germline gene, which may arise from a read error. The chain has TRBV6-4 and TRBJ2-1, with TRBD2 identical over 13 bases. The germline gives CDR1 MRHNA, CDR2 SNTAGT. The CDR3 has 14 residues. Here the CDR3 DNA reads TGTGCCAGCAGTGGTATCGCCGGGACTAGCGGGATGATCTTC. Translation gives CASSGIAGTSGMIF.

This sequence joins TRBV15 and TRBJ1-2; 9 bases agree with TRBD1. Germline assignment: CDR1 LNHNV and CDR2 YYDKDF (reference sequence). V was clipped by 2 bases and J by 5 bases; unmatched bases: 12. CDR3 length: 17 amino acids. The CDR3 here is CATSRLSRGTGSYGYTF. DNA for the CDR3: TGTGCCACCAGCAGATTATCCAGAGGGACAGGGTCTTATGGCTACACCTTC.

The chain uses TRBV19 and TRBJ1-4, with TRBD1 matching 9 bases. The J segment lost 6 bases and the V segment lost 5 bases, leaving 7 bases of the junction unmatched. The germline CDR1 and CDR2 sequences are LNHDA and SQIVND (reference sequence). The CDR3 extends over 15 amino acids. The CDR3 loop is CASSSTGGADEKLFF. The CDR3 bases are TGTGCCAGTAGTTCTACAGGGGGCGCGGATGAAAAACTGTTTTTT.

V is TRBV5-4 and J is TRBJ2-1; 15 positions agree with TRBD2. Trimming cost V 2 bases and J 6 bases; bases outside gene matches: 6. There are 17 residues in the CDR3. The germline V gene has CDR1 SGHNT and CDR2 YYREEE (reference sequence). CDR3 DNA: TGTGCCAGCAGCTTAAGGACTAGCGGGAGGGCCGTCAATGAGCAGTTCTTC. Amino acids: CASSLRTSGRAVNEQFF.

The sample holds one count of this clone. The V and J genes are TRBV28 and TRBJ2-5; weak D call: TRBD2 (6 bases). This CDR3 has 15 amino acids. Germline V gene data show CDR1 as MDHEN and CDR2 as SYDVKM. The V end lost 0 bases, the J end lost 2 bases, and 10 bases lay between the germline ends. The CDR3 bases are TGTGCCAGCAGTTTATGGACTAGTTTTCAAGAGACCCAGTACTTC. The encoded protein is CASSLWTSFQETQYF. The complete variable domain, with remaining parts taken from reference TRBV28 and TRBJ2-5, reads DVKVTQSSRYLVKRTGEKVFLECVQDMDHENMFWYRQDPGLGLRLIYFSYDVKMKEKGDIPEGYSVSREKKERFSLILESASTNQTSMYLCASSLWTSFQETQYFGPGTRLLVL.

The V call is TRBV2, the J call TRBJ2-7; the D is unclear. The germline gives CDR1 SNHLY, CDR2 FYNNEI. V gave up 4 bases and J gave up 3 bases, with 16 bases separating them. The CDR3 consists of 15 residues. CDR3 DNA sequence: TGTGCCAGCAGTGCCAGTCTGGGCCTACTCTACGAGCAGTACTTC. Amino acid sequence: CASSASLGLLYEQYF.

The chain uses TRBV9 and TRBJ2-7; tentative D call: TRBD2 (6 bases). V gave up 3 bases and J gave up 6 bases, with 19 bases separating them. Germline V gives CDR1 SGDLS, CDR2 YYNGEE. This CDR3 region has 15 residues. CDR3 bases: TGTGCCAGCAGCGGGGGCGGGACGGCCAGAGGCGAGCAGTACTTC. It encodes CASSGGGTARGEQYF.

J is TRBJ2-1 and V is TRBV3-1 (or the pseudogene TRBV3-2); 7 bases are shared with TRBD1. The CDR3 loop spans 12 amino acids. The germline V gene encodes CDR1 LGHDT and CDR2 YNNKEL (reference sequence). The V gene end was trimmed by 6 bases and the J gene end by 8 bases; junction bases not matched to a gene: 4. The CDR3 bases are TGTGCCAGCAGTCATACAGGGGATGAGCAGTTCTTC. It is translated as CASSHTGDEQFF.

The table lists this clone with many counts. CDR3 DNA: TGCGCCAGCAGCCCGGGTAATGGAAAAGAGGTTGGAGATACGCAGTATTTT. It yields the protein CASSPGNGKEVGDTQYF. The J gene is TRBJ2-3, the V gene TRBV4-1; D not certain. The CDR3 is 17 residues long. The V gene's germline CDR1 is MGHRA and CDR2 YSYEKL. With 4 bases removed from V and 5 bases from J, the gap between germline ends came to 22 bases.

This clone was counted a single time. The genes are TRBV4-2 and TRBJ2-7; TRBD2 might be the D (7 bases). The CDR3 covers 16 residues. V was shortened by 4 bases and J by 5 bases, with 21 bases between the two germline ends. Germline V lookup: CDR1 LGHNA, CDR2 YNFKEQ. This chain's CDR3 is CASSRGGGKAFDEQYF. In nucleotides, the CDR3 is TGTGCCAGCAGCCGGGGGGGCGGAAAGGCCTTCGACGAGCAGTACTTC.

The gene calls are TRBV28 and TRBJ1-2; 8 nucleotides align to TRBD1. CDR3 size: 15 residues. Trimming took 8 bases from V and 8 from J; bases not matched to a gene: 16. Germline V gene data show CDR1 as MDHEN and CDR2 as SYDVKM. The CDR3 reads CASSATGTGLLGYTF. For the CDR3, the DNA is TGTGCCAGCTCGGCTACCGGGACAGGTCTTTTGGGCTACACCTTC.